These T cell receptor beta chains were read from a single sample in a study of blood T cell repertoires in COVID-19. The protocol was immunoSEQ multiplex PCR, while the TCRdb copy is restricted to in-frame clones and leaves out a portion. The top ten clones hold about 1.6% of a sample with 400,000 to 450,000 clones, approximately 91% of them seen once. The sequenced sample consisted of peripheral blood. The receptors were sampled from a woman in her forties with COVID-19, enrolled during active disease. Each CDR3 is given with its conserved first and last residue. A D gene is named only where the DNA matches it firmly. Clone size is shown for a subset of rows, as once, few, many or a class of expanded clone.

v_call	clone_size	d_call	j_call	cdr3_aa	cdr3_nt
TRBV6-5	.	.	TRBJ1-1	CASSLQGNTEAFF	TGTGCCAGCAGCTTACAGGGGAACACTGAAGCTTTCTTT
TRBV24-1	.	.	TRBJ2-7	CATSDAVTRYEQYF	TGTGCCACCAGTGACGCTGTGACTCGCTACGAGCAGTACTTC
TRBV7-9	.	TRBD2	TRBJ2-1	CASLLITRAGSDEQFF	TGTGCCAGCCTCCTCATTACGAGAGCGGGGAGCGATGAGCAGTTCTTC
TRBV28	.	.	TRBJ2-7	CASSLGAAYEQYF	TGTGCCAGCAGTTTAGGGGCGGCTTACGAGCAGTACTTC
TRBV3-1/TRBV3-2	few	.	TRBJ1-6	CASSPLGGSYNSPLHF	TGTGCCAGCAGCCCACTTGGGGGGTCCTATAATTCACCCCTCCACTTT
TRBV27	.	TRBD1	TRBJ1-1	CASRSFTGGRMAEAFF	TGTGCCAGCAGGTCATTTACAGGGGGCAGAATGGCTGAAGCTTTCTTT
TRBV27	.	TRBD1	TRBJ1-2	CASHRGDPGRGYTF	TGTGCCAGCCACAGGGGGGACCCGGGACGGGGCTACACCTTC
TRBV7-4	.	.	TRBJ1-1	CASSSGQNTEAFF	TGTGCCAGCAGCTCAGGACAGAACACTGAAGCTTTCTTT
TRBV19	.	.	TRBJ1-6	CASSALLYNSPLHF	TGTGCCAGTAGTGCACTCCTCTATAATTCACCCCTCCACTTT
TRBV11-2	.	TRBD1	TRBJ1-3	CASSSELGTDYSGNTIYF	TGTGCCAGCAGCTCCGAGCTCGGGACAGATTACTCTGGAAACACCATATATTTT
TRBV9	.	.	TRBJ2-1	CASSVASLSGSHNEQFF	TGTGCCAGCAGCGTAGCCTCTTTGTCAGGGTCCCACAATGAGCAGTTCTTC
TRBV7-2	once	.	TRBJ2-7	CASSKDWSSYEQYF	TGTGCCAGCAGCAAGGACTGGAGCTCCTACGAGCAGTACTTC
TRBV7-9	.	TRBD1	TRBJ2-1	CASSLATGTGPNEQFF	TGTGCCAGCAGCTTAGCTACCGGGACAGGGCCGAATGAGCAGTTCTTC
TRBV30	.	TRBD2	TRBJ2-4	CAWSVRGGMGNIQYF	TGTGCCTGGAGTGTCCGGGGGGGCATGGGAAACATTCAGTACTTC
TRBV5-4	.	TRBD2	TRBJ2-7	CASSFGQRESSYEQYF	TGTGCCAGCAGCTTTGGTCAGCGGGAGAGCTCCTACGAGCAGTACTTC
TRBV6-5	.	.	TRBJ2-7	CASSPRGVGADEQYF	TGTGCCAGCAGTCCCCGCGGGGTTGGGGCGGACGAGCAGTACTTC
TRBV2	.	.	TRBJ2-1	CASSAGRDEQFF	TGTGCCAGCAGTGCAGGCAGGGATGAGCAGTTCTTC
TRBV28	.	.	TRBJ1-5	CASSTPGGLGNQPQHF	TGTGCCAGCAGTACTCCGGGGGGGCTAGGCAATCAGCCCCAGCATTTT
TRBV28	.	TRBD1	TRBJ2-1	CASSTFRRDRVYNEQFF	TGTGCCAGCAGTACGTTCCGGCGGGACAGGGTATACAATGAGCAGTTCTTC
TRBV5-4	.	TRBD1	TRBJ1-3	CASSSRPGGADTIYF	TGTGCCAGCAGCTCCCGGCCAGGGGGCGCGGACACCATATATTTT
TRBV4-3	.	.	TRBJ2-2	CASSQGRGYTGELFF	TGCGCCAGCAGCCAAGGGCGAGGGTACACCGGGGAGCTGTTTTTT
TRBV28	.	.	TRBJ1-2	CASKEGYGYTF	TGTGCCAGCAAAGAGGGCTATGGCTACACCTTC
TRBV6-1	.	.	TRBJ1-3	CASSEQPGTGNTIYF	TGTGCCAGCAGTGAACAACCGGGTACGGGAAACACCATATATTTT
TRBV10-3	few	.	TRBJ1-2	CAISRDELWDYGYTF	TGTGCCATCAGCCGGGATGAGCTTTGGGACTATGGCTACACCTTC
TRBV4-1	.	.	TRBJ1-5	CASSQQGLGNQPQHF	TGCGCCAGCAGCCAACAGGGGTTGGGCAATCAGCCCCAGCATTTT
TRBV28	.	.	TRBJ1-2	CASTSGFNYGYTF	TGTGCCAGTACCTCGGGGTTCAACTATGGCTACACCTTC
TRBV9	.	.	TRBJ2-1	CASGKGVVSGNEQFF	TGTGCCAGCGGCAAAGGGGTAGTGTCTGGGAATGAGCAGTTCTTC
TRBV5-5	.	.	TRBJ1-2	CASSTRGGYGYTF	TGTGCCAGCAGTACCCGGGGAGGATATGGCTACACCTTC
TRBV15	.	.	TRBJ2-7	CATSRDPETPTGYGYEQYF	TGTGCCACCAGCAGAGATCCGGAGACCCCCACAGGGTATGGCTACGAGCAGTACTTC
TRBV28	.	.	TRBJ1-4	CASSIQGANDEKLFF	TGTGCCAGCAGTATACAGGGCGCGAATGATGAAAAACTGTTTTTT
TRBV6-4	.	.	TRBJ2-3	CASSEEGSTDTQYF	TGTGCCAGCAGTGAGGAGGGGAGCACAGATACGCAGTATTTT
TRBV4-3	.	.	TRBJ2-5	CASSQDIQWETQYF	TGCGCCAGCAGCCAAGACATCCAGTGGGAGACCCAGTACTTC
TRBV19	.	.	TRBJ1-2	CASRPTGSVYGYTF	TGTGCCAGTAGGCCAACAGGGTCCGTCTATGGCTACACCTTC
TRBV29-1	.	.	TRBJ2-7	CSVGADTYEQYF	TGCAGCGTTGGGGCAGATACCTACGAGCAGTACTTC
TRBV7-9	.	.	TRBJ2-1	CASSLARTASGEQFF	TGTGCCAGCAGCTTAGCCCGGACAGCCTCAGGGGAGCAGTTCTTC
TRBV27	.	.	TRBJ2-3	CASSLGQSTDTQYF	TGTGCCAGCAGTTTAGGACAGAGCACAGATACGCAGTATTTT
TRBV7-2	.	TRBD2	TRBJ2-5	CASSLASGGGSGKTQYF	TGTGCCAGCAGCTTAGCTAGCGGGGGGGGCAGCGGGAAGACCCAGTACTTC
TRBV24-1	once	TRBD1	TRBJ2-1	CATSDRDRGSSYNEQFF	TGTGCCACCAGTGATAGGGACAGGGGAAGCTCCTACAATGAGCAGTTCTTC